The 25 T cell receptor beta chains presented below share a single source sample, sequenced in a study of T cell responses to AZD1222 COVID-19 vaccine. Profiling relied on immunoSEQ multiplex PCR, and the TCRdb table lists in-frame clones only, not all of them. The sample shows more than 55,000 clones, approximately 89% of them seen only once. The starting material was peripheral blood, obtained 28 days after the second AZD1222 dose. The receptor set was obtained from an adult who received the AZD1222 COVID-19 vaccine.

The chain is built from TRBV18 and TRBJ2-3; D is unresolved. Deletions cut 4 bases from V and 6 bases from J, with 8 bases between. CDR1 and CDR2 (germline): KGHSH, LQKENI. The CDR3 runs to 12 residues. DNA for the CDR3: TGTGCCAGCTCACGGCCGGTGGATACGCAGTATTTT. Translating gives CASSRPVDTQYF.

The chain has TRBV29-1 and TRBJ1-6; D remains unclear. CDR3 length equals 13 residues. Looked up from germline, CDR1 is SQVTM and CDR2 is ANQGSEA. The V end was cut by 4 bases, the J end by 8 bases, with 12 bases between. This CDR3 is CSVADQRDSPLHF. The CDR3 DNA reads TGCAGCGTTGCCGACCAAAGGGATTCACCCCTCCACTTT.

The chain is built from TRBV3-1 (or the pseudogene TRBV3-2) and TRBJ1-3; unclear D gene. Trimming took off 5 bases at V and 3 bases at J, with 8 bases between the two ends. Germline V gene sequence: CDR1 LGHDT, CDR2 YNNKEL (reference sequence). The CDR3 extends over 13 amino acids. This CDR3 is CASSYYSGNTIYF. CDR3 DNA sequence: TGTGCCAGCAGCTACTACAGTGGAAACACCATATATTTT.

The rearrangement joins TRBV30 to TRBJ1-2; maybe TRBD1 (5 bases). CDR3 size: 10 residues. V was trimmed by 4 bases and J by 8 bases, leaving 8 bases between them. The germline V gene encodes CDR1 GTSNPN and CDR2 SVGIG (reference sequence). The CDR3 coding sequence is TGTGCCTGGAAGGGGCGCGGCTACACCTTC. Translation gives CAWKGRGYTF.

The chain combines TRBV15 with TRBJ2-3; D is ambiguous. V gave up 6 bases and J gave up 6 bases, with 10 bases separating them. This CDR3 spans 12 amino acids. Per the germline V gene, CDR1 is LNHNV and CDR2 is YYDKDF (reference sequence). In DNA, the CDR3 is TGTGCCACCAGATACCCGGGCGATACGCAGTATTTT. It yields the protein CATRYPGDTQYF.

CDR3 sequence (DNA): TGTGCCAGCAGCTCTGTAGCGGGAGAAGGGGAGACCCAGTACTTC. This encodes CASSSVAGEGETQYF. J is TRBJ2-5 and V is TRBV7-2; 9 bases agree with TRBD2. With 4 bases clipped from V and 5 bases from J, the junction kept 8 bases outside the gene matches. CDR1 is SGHTA and CDR2 is FQGNSA in the germline V gene. The CDR3 consists of 15 residues.

The chain employs TRBV29-1 and TRBJ2-7, with D perhaps TRBD1 or TRBD2 (5 bases each). The germline V and J ends were trimmed by 6 bases and 0 bases, with 6 bases remaining between them. Germline lookup yields CDR1 SQVTM and CDR2 ANQGSEA. The CDR3 covers 11 residues. The CDR3 nucleotides are TGCAGCGTCGGGACCTCCTACGAGCAGTACTTC. It encodes CSVGTSYEQYF.

This rearrangement joins TRBV11-2 to TRBJ2-2, with D unresolved. V lost 5 bases and J 7 bases, leaving 8 bases between the germline ends. Germline V gene sequence: CDR1 SGHAT, CDR2 FQNNGV. This CDR3 is built from 12 residues. This CDR3 is CASSDTGGELFF. DNA of the CDR3: TGTGCCAGCAGCGATACTGGCGGGGAGCTGTTTTTT.

This chain links TRBV6-5 with TRBJ2-5; 7 nucleotides align to TRBD1. Germline CDR1 and CDR2: MNHEY and SVGAGI. The trim removed 5 bases at V and 3 bases at J, leaving 3 bases unmatched. The CDR3 is 13 amino acids. CDR3 loop: CASSPTGEETQYF. Written as DNA, the CDR3 is TGTGCCAGCAGTCCTACAGGGGAAGAGACCCAGTACTTC.

This sequence joins TRBV27 and TRBJ1-5; D uncertain. This CDR3 contains 12 residues. Germline-derived CDR1 and CDR2 are MNHEY and SMNVEV (reference sequence). Deletions cut 6 bases from V and 0 bases from J, with 3 bases between. DNA of the CDR3: TGTGCCAGCAGGGATAGCAATCAGCCCCAGCATTTT. This encodes CASRDSNQPQHF.

This chain joins TRBV30 and TRBJ1-1; 9 nucleotides line up with TRBD1. The CDR3 extends over 13 amino acids. V lost 5 bases, J lost 4 bases, and 5 bases stayed unmatched. The germline V gene has CDR1 GTSNPN and CDR2 SVGIG (reference sequence). This CDR3 reads CAWYRGQTTEAFF. The CDR3 DNA sequence: TGTGCCTGGTACAGGGGGCAGACCACTGAAGCTTTCTTT.

J is TRBJ1-3 and V is TRBV29-1; D gene ambiguous. Looked up from germline, CDR1 is SQVTM and CDR2 is ANQGSEA. CDR3 length: 14 residues. With 3 bases removed from V and 4 bases from J, the gap between germline ends came to 13 bases. CDR3 sequence (DNA): TGCAGCGTTGATATCGATTCTGGAGGAAACACCATATATTTT. It codes for CSVDIDSGGNTIYF. Full variable domain (outside the CDR3, taken from reference TRBV29-1 and TRBJ1-3): SAVISQKPSRDICQRGTSLTIQCQVDSQVTMMFWYRQQPGQSLTLIATANQGSEATYESGFVIDKFPISRPNLTFSTLTVSNMSPEDSSIYLCSVDIDSGGNTIYFGEGSWLTVV.

This sequence joins TRBV11-3 and TRBJ2-1, with D possibly called TRBD1 or TRBD2 (5 bases each). V was pared by 5 bases and J by 2 bases, with 13 bases between. The CDR3 consists of 15 residues. The germline V gene has CDR1 SGHNT and CDR2 YENEEA. CDR3 residues: CASSLGGRAYNEQFF. CDR3 nucleotide sequence: TGTGCCAGCAGCCTTGGGGGTCGAGCCTACAATGAGCAGTTCTTC.

V is TRBV7-2 and J is TRBJ2-3; D unclear. The CDR3 consists of 16 residues. With 3 bases removed from V and 3 bases from J, the gap between germline ends came to 16 bases. The V gene's germline CDR1 is SGHTA and CDR2 FQGNSA. The CDR3 sequence is CASSFGLARQTDTQYF. Here the CDR3 DNA reads TGTGCCAGCAGCTTCGGGCTGGCTAGGCAGACAGATACGCAGTATTTT.

The V gene is TRBV19, the J gene TRBJ1-3; a weak D match, TRBD1 (5 bases). The germline V and J ends were trimmed by 3 bases and 7 bases, with 25 bases remaining between them. Germline CDR1 is LNHDA and CDR2 is SQIVND (reference sequence). CDR3 length: 18 amino acids. For the CDR3, the DNA is TGTGCCAGTAGTATTGGGGCCAGGCCACAACCCAGAGGGAACACCATATATTTT. This translates into CASSIGARPQPRGNTIYF.

The V call is TRBV5-1, the J call TRBJ2-3; TRBD2 matches 7 bases. CDR3 size: 15 residues. The V gene end was trimmed by 4 bases and the J gene end by 0 bases; junction bases not matched to a gene: 5. Germline CDR1 and CDR2: SGHRS and YFSETQ. CDR3 protein: CASSLSGTSTDTQYF. The CDR3 nucleotides read TGCGCCAGCAGCCTCAGCGGGACTAGCACAGATACGCAGTATTTT.

V is TRBV4-1 and J is TRBJ1-2; D remains unclear. Looked up from germline, CDR1 is MGHRA and CDR2 is YSYEKL. The CDR3 sequence is 17 residues long. Trimming took 0 bases from V and 3 from J, leaving 17 bases between them. CDR3 loop: CASSQESPKRLDYGYTF. CDR3 DNA sequence: TGCGCCAGCAGCCAAGAGTCCCCCAAGAGACTAGACTATGGCTACACCTTC.

V usage is TRBV7-9 and J usage is TRBJ1-2; D remains ambiguous. Trimming removed 5 bases at V and 5 bases at J, with 9 bases between. The CDR3 length is 12 residues. Germline values: CDR1 SEHNR, CDR2 FQNEAQ (reference sequence). CDR3 DNA sequence: TGTGCCAGCAGCCTCGGGGAATATGGCTACACCTTC. It translates to CASSLGEYGYTF.

This chain connects TRBV29-1 to TRBJ1-1; D is ambiguous. This CDR3 comprises 13 residues. Germline V gene data show CDR1 as SQVTM and CDR2 as ANQGSEA. The V gene lost 2 bases and the J gene lost 4 bases, with 11 bases spanning the gap. The CDR3 nucleotides read TGCAGCGTTGAACCGAGCCCGGGCACTGAAGCTTTCTTT. It codes for CSVEPSPGTEAFF.

The chain employs TRBV28 and TRBJ2-5, with 10 bases aligning to TRBD2. The ends lost 3 bases at V and 1 base at J; junction bases unmatched: 5. In germline, CDR1 is MDHEN, CDR2 SYDVKM. The CDR3 has 16 amino acids. The CDR3 loop reads CASSLTSGFGQETQYF. CDR3 bases: TGTGCCAGCAGTTTGACTAGCGGGTTCGGCCAAGAGACCCAGTACTTC.

The chain combines TRBV28 with TRBJ1-2; D is uncertain. This CDR3 comprises 13 residues. The ends were cut back, 8 bases at V and 4 bases at J, with 14 bases in the middle. Germline V gives CDR1 MDHEN, CDR2 SYDVKM. CDR3 DNA sequence: TGTGCCAGCGCCCGAGAGGGCGGCTATGGCTACACCTTC. Amino acid sequence: CASAREGGYGYTF.

The sample holds a few counts of this clone. The rearrangement joins TRBV29-1 to TRBJ1-1; D call uncertain. Germline V gene data show CDR1 as SQVTM and CDR2 as ANQGSEA. Trimming took off 7 bases at V and 1 base at J, with 13 bases between the two ends. The CDR3 is 13 residues long. The CDR3 DNA is TGCAGCGCCGTGTCCGCTACGAACACTGAAGCTTTCTTT. This codes for CSAVSATNTEAFF. The full variable domain, completed using reference TRBV29-1 and TRBJ1-1, is SAVISQKPSRDICQRGTSLTIQCQVDSQVTMMFWYRQQPGQSLTLIATANQGSEATYESGFVIDKFPISRPNLTFSTLTVSNMSPEDSSIYLCSAVSATNTEAFFGQGTRLTVV.

The rearrangement uses TRBV9 and TRBJ2-7, with 9 positions matching TRBD1. The CDR3 is 14 amino acids. V shed 4 bases, J shed 3 bases, and the junction held 5 bases outside the gene matches. Per germline, CDR1 SGDLS and CDR2 YYNGEE. The CDR3 DNA follows: TGTGCCAGCAGCTCAGAGGACAGGGGCTACGAGCAGTACTTC. It encodes CASSSEDRGYEQYF.

This sequence joins TRBV7-6 and TRBJ2-4, with 8 nucleotides matching TRBD1. V trimming: 1 base; J trimming: 4 bases; junction bases outside the gene matches: 0. The germline CDR1 and CDR2 sequences are SGHVS and FNYEAQ. This CDR3 comprises 14 residues. The CDR3 DNA reads TGTGCCAGCAGCTTAGACAGGGGGAAAAACATTCAGTACTTC. Its protein product is CASSLDRGKNIQYF. The variable domain in full, with the rest retrieved from reference TRBV7-6 and TRBJ2-4, is GAGVSQSPRYKVTKRGQDVALRCDPISGHVSLYWYRQALGQGPEFLTYFNYEAQQDKSGLPNDRFSAERPEGSISTLTIQRTEQRDSAMYRCASSLDRGKNIQYFGAGTRLSVL.

The chain couples TRBV7-2 to TRBJ2-1; D unclear. V was clipped by 0 bases and J by 9 bases, with 12 bases between them. Germline V gives CDR1 SGHTA, CDR2 FQGNSA. CDR3 length: 14 amino acids. CDR3 coding DNA: TGTGCCAGCAGCTTAGCGGAAAGTTCTGGTGAGCAGTTCTTC. This gives the protein CASSLAESSGEQFF.